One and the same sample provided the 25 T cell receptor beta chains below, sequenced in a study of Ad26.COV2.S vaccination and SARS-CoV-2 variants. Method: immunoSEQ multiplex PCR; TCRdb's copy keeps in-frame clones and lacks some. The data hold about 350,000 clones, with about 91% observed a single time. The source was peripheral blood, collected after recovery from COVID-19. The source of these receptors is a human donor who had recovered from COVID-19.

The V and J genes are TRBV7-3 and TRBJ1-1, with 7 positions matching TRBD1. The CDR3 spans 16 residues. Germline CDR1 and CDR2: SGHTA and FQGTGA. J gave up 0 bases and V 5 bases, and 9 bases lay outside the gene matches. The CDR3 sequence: CASSQHGGGVNTEAFF. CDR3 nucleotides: TGTGCCAGCAGCCAACACGGAGGGGGCGTGAACACTGAAGCTTTCTTT.

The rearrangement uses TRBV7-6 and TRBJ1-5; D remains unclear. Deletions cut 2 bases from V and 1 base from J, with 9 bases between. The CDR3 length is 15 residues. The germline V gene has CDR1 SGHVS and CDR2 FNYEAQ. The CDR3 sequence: CASSLSGDSNQPQHF. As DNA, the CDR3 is TGTGCCAGCAGCTTAAGCGGAGACAGCAATCAGCCCCAGCATTTT.

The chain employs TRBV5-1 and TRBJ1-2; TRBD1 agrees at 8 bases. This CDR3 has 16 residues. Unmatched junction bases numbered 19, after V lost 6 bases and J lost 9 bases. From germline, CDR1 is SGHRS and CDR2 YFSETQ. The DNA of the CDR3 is TGCGCCAGCACCCGATCGGGTGGACAGGGTGATATGCGCTACACCTTC. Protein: CASTRSGGQGDMRYTF.

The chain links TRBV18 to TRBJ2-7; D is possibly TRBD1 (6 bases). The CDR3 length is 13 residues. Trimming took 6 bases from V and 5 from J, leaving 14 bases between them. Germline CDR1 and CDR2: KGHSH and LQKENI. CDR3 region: CASSPRGIDEQYF. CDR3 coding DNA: TGTGCCAGCTCTCCAAGGGGGATCGACGAGCAGTACTTC.

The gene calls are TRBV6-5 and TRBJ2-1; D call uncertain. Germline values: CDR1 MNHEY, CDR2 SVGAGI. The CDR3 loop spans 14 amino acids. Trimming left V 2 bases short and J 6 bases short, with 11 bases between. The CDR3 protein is CASSYGVIGNEQFF. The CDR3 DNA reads TGTGCCAGCAGTTACGGGGTCATCGGCAATGAGCAGTTCTTC.

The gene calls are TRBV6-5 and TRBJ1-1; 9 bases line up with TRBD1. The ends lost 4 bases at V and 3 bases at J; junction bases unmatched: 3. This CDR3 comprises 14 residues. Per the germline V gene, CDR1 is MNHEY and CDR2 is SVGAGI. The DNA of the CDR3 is TGTGCCAGCAGTTTGGACAGGGGAGACACTGAAGCTTTCTTT. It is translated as CASSLDRGDTEAFF.

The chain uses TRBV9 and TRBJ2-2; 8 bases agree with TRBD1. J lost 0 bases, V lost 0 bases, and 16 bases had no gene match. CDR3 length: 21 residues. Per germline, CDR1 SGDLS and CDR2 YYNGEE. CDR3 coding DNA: TGTGCCAGCAGCGTAGGATTTCGGGACAGGAACCGTAGGCCGAACACCGGGGAGCTGTTTTTT. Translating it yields CASSVGFRDRNRRPNTGELFF. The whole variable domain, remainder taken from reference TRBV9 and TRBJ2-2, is DSGVTQTPKHLITATGQRVTLRCSPRSGDLSVYWYQQSLDQGLQFLIQYYNGEERAKGNILERFSAQQFPDLHSELNLSSLELGDSALYFCASSVGFRDRNRRPNTGELFFGEGSRLTVL.

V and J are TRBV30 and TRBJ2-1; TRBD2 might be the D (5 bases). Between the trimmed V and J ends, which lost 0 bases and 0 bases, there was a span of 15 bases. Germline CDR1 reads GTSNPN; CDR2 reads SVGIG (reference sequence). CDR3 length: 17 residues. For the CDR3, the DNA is TGTGCCTGGAGTGTACAAGAGGGCAAGAGCTCCTACAATGAGCAGTTCTTC. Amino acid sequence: CAWSVQEGKSSYNEQFF.

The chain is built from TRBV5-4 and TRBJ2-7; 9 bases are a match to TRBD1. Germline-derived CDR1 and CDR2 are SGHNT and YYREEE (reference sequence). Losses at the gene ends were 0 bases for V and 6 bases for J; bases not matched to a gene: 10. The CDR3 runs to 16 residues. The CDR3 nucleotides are TGTGCCAGCAGCTTGGGGGGCGGACAGGGGCTTCCCGAGCAGTACTTC. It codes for CASSLGGGQGLPEQYF. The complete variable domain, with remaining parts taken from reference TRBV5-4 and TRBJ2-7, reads ETGVTQSPTHLIKTRGQQVTLRCSSQSGHNTVSWYQQALGQGPQFIFQYYREEENGRGNFPPRFSGLQFPNYSSELNVNALELDDSALYLCASSLGGGQGLPEQYFGPGTRLTVT.

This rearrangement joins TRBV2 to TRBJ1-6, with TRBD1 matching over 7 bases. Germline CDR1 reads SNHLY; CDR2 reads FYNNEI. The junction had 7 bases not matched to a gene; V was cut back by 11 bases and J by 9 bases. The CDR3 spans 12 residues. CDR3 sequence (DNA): TGTGCCCGTCAGGGGGGGGCTTCACCCCTCCACTTT. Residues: CARQGGASPLHF.

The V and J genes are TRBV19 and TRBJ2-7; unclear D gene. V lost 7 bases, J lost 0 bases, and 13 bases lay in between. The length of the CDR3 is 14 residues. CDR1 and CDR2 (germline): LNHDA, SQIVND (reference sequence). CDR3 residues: CASKDSLSSYEQYF. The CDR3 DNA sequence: TGTGCCAGTAAGGATTCACTGAGCTCCTACGAGCAGTACTTC.

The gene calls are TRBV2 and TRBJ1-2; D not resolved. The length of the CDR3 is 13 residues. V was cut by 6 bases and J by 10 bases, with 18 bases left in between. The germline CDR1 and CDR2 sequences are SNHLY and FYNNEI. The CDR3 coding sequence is TGTGCCAGCAGGGGGTCCCGTACGACTGTCTACACCTTC. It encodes CASRGSRTTVYTF.

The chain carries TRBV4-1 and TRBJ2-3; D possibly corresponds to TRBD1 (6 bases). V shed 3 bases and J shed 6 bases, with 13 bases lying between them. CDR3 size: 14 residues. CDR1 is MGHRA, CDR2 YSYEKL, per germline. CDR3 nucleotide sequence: TGCGCCAGCAGCCAGCCTCGGCAGGGGGATACGCAGTATTTT. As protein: CASSQPRQGDTQYF.

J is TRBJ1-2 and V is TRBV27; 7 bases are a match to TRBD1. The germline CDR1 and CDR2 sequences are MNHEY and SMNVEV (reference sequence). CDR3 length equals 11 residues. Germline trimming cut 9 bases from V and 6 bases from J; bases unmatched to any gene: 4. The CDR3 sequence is CASRTGNGYTF. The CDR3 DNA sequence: TGTGCCAGTCGGACAGGAAATGGCTACACCTTC.

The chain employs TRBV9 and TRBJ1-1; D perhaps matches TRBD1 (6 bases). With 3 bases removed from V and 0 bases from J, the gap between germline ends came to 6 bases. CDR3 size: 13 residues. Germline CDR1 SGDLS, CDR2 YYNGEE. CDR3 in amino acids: CASSGGLNTEAFF. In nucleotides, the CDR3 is TGTGCCAGCAGCGGGGGGCTGAACACTGAAGCTTTCTTT.

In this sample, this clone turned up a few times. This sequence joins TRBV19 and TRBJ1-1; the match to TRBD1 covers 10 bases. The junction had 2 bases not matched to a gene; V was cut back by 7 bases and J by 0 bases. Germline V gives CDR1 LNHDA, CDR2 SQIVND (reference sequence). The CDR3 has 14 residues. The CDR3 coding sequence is TGTGCCAGTATGGGACAGGGGATGAACACTGAAGCTTTCTTT. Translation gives CASMGQGMNTEAFF. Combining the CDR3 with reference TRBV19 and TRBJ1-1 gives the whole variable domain DGGITQSPKYLFRKEGQNVTLSCEQNLNHDAMYWYRQDPGQGLRLIYYSQIVNDFQKGDIAEGYSVSREKKESFPLTVTSAQKNPTAFYLCASMGQGMNTEAFFGQGTRLTVV.

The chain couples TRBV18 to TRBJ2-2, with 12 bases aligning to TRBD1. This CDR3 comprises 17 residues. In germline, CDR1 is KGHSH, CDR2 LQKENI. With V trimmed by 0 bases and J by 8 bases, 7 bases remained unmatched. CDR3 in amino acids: CASSPPTGQGASGELFF. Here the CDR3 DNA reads TGTGCCAGCTCACCACCGACGGGACAGGGGGCATCAGGGGAGCTGTTTTTT.

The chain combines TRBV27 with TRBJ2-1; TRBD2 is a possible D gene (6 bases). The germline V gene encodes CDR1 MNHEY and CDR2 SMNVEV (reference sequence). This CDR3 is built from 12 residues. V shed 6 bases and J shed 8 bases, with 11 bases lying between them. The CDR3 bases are TGTGCCAGCAGGCCCTGGGGGGATGAGCAGTTCTTC. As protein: CASRPWGDEQFF.

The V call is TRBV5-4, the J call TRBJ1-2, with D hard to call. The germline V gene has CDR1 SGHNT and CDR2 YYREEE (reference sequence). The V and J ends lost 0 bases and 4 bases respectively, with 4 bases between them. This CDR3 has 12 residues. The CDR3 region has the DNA TGTGCCAGCAGCTTGGAAGCCTATGGCTACACCTTC. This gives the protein CASSLEAYGYTF.

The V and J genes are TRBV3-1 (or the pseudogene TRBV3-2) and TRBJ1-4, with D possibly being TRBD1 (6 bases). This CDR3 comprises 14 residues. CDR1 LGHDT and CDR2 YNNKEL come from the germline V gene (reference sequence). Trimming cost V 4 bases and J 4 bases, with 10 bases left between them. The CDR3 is CASSRGHFNEKLFF. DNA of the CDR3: TGTGCCAGCAGCCGGGGACACTTTAATGAAAAACTGTTTTTT.

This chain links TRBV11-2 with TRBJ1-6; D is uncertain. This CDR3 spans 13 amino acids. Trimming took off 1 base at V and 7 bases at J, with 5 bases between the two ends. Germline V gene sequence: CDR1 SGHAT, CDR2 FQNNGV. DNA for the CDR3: TGTGCCAGCAGCTTAGCGCGCAATTCACCCCTCCACTTT. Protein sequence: CASSLARNSPLHF.

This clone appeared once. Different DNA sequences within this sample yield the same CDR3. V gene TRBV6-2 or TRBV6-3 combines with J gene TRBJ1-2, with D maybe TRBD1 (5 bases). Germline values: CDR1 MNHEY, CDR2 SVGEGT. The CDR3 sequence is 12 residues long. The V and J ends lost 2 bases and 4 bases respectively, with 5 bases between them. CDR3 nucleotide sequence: TGTGCCAGCAGTTACGGGGGCTATGGCTACACCTTC. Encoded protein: CASSYGGYGYTF.

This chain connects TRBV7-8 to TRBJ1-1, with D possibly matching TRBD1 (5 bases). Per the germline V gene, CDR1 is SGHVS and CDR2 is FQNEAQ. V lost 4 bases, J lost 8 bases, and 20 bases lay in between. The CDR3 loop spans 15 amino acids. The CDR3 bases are TGTGCCAGCAGCTGGGGACGGGAATTCATGATGGAAGCTTTCTTT. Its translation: CASSWGREFMMEAFF.

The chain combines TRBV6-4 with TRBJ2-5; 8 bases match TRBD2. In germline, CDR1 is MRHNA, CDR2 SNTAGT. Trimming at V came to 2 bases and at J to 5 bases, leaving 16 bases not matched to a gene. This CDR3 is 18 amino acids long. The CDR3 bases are TGTGCCAGCAGTGACCCGATGGGGATCCGGGGGGGCTTGGAGACCCAGTACTTC. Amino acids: CASSDPMGIRGGLETQYF.

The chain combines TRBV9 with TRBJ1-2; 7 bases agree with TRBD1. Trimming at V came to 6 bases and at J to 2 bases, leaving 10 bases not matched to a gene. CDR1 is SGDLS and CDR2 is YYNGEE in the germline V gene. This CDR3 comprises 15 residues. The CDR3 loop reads CASNKNRGYNYGYTF. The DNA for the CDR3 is TGTGCCAGCAACAAAAACAGGGGATACAACTATGGCTACACCTTC.